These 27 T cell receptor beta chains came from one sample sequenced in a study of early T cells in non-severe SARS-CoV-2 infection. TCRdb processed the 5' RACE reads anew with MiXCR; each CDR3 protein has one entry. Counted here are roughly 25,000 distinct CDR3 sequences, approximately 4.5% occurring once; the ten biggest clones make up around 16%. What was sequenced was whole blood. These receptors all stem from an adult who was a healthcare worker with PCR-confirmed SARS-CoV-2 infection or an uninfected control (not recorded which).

The CDR3 loop is CASSQLAGGSIDEQFF. In DNA form, the CDR3 reads TGTGCCAGCAGCCAGCTAGCGGGAGGGTCCATCGATGAGCAGTTCTTC. The V call is TRBV7-6, the J call TRBJ2-1, with 12 bases aligning to TRBD2. With V trimmed by 5 bases and J by 8 bases, 10 bases remained unmatched. This CDR3 is built from 16 residues. CDR1 and CDR2 (germline): SGHVS, FNYEAQ.

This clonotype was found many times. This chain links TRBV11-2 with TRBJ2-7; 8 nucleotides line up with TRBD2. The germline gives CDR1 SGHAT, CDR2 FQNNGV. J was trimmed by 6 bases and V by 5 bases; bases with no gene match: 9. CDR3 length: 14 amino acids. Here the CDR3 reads CASSQTGGPSEQYF. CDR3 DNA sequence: TGTGCCAGCAGCCAGACGGGGGGGCCTAGCGAGCAGTACTTC.

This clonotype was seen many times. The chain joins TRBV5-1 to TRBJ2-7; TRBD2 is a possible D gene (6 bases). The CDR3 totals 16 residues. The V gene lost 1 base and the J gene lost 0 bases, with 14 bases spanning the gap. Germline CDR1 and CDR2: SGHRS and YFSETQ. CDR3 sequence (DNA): TGCGCCAGCAGCTTGATTGCGGGGCCGAGCTCCTACGAGCAGTACTTC. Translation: CASSLIAGPSSYEQYF. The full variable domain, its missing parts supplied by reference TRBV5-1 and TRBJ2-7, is KAGVTQTPRYLIKTRGQQVTLSCSPISGHRSVSWYQQTPGQGLQFLFEYFSETQRNKGNFPGRFSGRQFSNSRSEMNVSTLELGDSALYLCASSLIAGPSSYEQYFGPGTRLTVT.

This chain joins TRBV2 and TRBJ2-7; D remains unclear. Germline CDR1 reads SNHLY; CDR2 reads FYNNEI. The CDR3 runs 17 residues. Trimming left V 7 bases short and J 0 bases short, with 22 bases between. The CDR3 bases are TGTGCCAGCAAAGCCCTTAGGAGTATCTCTCCCTCCTACGAGCAGTACTTC. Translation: CASKALRSISPSYEQYF.

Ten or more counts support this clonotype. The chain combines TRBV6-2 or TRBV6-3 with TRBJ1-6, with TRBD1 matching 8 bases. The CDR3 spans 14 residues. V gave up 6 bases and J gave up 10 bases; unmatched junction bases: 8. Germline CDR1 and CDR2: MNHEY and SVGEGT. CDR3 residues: CASSPGQVASPLHF. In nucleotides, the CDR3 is TGTGCCAGCAGCCCGGGACAGGTGGCGTCACCCCTCCACTTT.

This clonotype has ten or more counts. The CDR3 spells CASSYSVSSYNEQFF. In DNA form, the CDR3 reads TGTGCCAGCAGCTATAGCGTAAGCTCCTACAATGAGCAGTTCTTC. The V call is TRBV5-6, the J call TRBJ2-1; D is perhaps TRBD2 (5 bases). V was shortened by 3 bases and J by 0 bases, with 10 bases between the two germline ends. CDR1 SGHDT and CDR2 YYEEEE come from the germline V gene. CDR3 size: 15 residues.

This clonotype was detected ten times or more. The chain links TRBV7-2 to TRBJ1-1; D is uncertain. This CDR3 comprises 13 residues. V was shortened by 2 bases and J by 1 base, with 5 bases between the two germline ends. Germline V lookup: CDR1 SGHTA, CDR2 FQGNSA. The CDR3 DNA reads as TGTGCCAGCAGCTTATTCCAGAACACTGAAGCTTTCTTT. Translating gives CASSLFQNTEAFF.

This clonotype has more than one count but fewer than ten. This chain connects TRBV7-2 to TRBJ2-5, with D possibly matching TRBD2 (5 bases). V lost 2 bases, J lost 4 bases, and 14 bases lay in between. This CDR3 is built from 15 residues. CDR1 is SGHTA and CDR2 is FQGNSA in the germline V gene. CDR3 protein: CASSLSLGGLETQYF. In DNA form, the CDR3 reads TGTGCCAGCAGCTTAAGCCTGGGCGGGTTAGAGACCCAGTACTTC.

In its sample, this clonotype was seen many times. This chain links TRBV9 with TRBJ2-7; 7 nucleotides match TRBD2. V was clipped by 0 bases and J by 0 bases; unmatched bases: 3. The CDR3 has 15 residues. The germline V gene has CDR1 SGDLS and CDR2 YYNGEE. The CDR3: CASSVDPSGSYEQYF. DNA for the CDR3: TGTGCCAGCAGCGTAGATCCTAGCGGCTCCTACGAGCAGTACTTC. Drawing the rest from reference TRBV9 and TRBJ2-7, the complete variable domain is DSGVTQTPKHLITATGQRVTLRCSPRSGDLSVYWYQQSLDQGLQFLIQYYNGEERAKGNILERFSAQQFPDLHSELNLSSLELGDSALYFCASSVDPSGSYEQYFGPGTRLTVT.

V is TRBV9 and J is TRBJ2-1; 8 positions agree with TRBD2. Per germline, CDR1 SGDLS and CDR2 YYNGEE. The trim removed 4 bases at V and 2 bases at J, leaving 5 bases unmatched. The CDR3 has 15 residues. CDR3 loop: CASSTGLAPYNEQFF. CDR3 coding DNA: TGTGCCAGCAGCACCGGACTAGCCCCCTACAATGAGCAGTTCTTC. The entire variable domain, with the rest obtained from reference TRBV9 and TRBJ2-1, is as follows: DSGVTQTPKHLITATGQRVTLRCSPRSGDLSVYWYQQSLDQGLQFLIQYYNGEERAKGNILERFSAQQFPDLHSELNLSSLELGDSALYFCASSTGLAPYNEQFFGPGTRLTVL.

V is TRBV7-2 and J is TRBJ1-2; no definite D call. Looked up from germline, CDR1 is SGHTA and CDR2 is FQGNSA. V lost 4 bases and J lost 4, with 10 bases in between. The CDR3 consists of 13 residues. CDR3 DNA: TGTGCCAGCAGCTCCTCAAGTCCCTATGGCTACACCTTC. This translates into CASSSSSPYGYTF.

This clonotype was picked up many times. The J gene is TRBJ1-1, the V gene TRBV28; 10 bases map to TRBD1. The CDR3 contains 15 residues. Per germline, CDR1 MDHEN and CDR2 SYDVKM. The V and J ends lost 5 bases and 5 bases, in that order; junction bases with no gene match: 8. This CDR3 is CASSIGGQGITEAFF. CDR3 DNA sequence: TGTGCCAGCAGTATAGGGGGACAGGGGATAACTGAAGCTTTCTTT.

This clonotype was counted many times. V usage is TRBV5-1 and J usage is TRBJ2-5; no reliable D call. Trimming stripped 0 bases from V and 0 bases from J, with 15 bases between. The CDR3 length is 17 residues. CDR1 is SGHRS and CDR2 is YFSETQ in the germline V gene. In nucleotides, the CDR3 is TGCGCCAGCAGCTTGGGCCGCAACCTCCCCTACCAAGAGACCCAGTACTTC. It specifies CASSLGRNLPYQETQYF.

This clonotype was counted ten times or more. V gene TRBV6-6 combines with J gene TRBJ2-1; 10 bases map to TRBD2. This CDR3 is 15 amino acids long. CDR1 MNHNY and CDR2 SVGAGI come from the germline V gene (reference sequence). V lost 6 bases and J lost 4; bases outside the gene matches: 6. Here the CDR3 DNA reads TGTGCCAGCAGCCCTGGACTAGCGGTTTACAATGAGCAGTTCTTC. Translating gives CASSPGLAVYNEQFF.

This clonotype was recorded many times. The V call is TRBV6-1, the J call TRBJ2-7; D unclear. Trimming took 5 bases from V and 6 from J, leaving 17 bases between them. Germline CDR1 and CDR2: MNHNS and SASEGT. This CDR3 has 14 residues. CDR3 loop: CASSFDPLPSEQYF. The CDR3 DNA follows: TGTGCCAGCAGTTTCGACCCACTGCCCTCCGAGCAGTACTTC.

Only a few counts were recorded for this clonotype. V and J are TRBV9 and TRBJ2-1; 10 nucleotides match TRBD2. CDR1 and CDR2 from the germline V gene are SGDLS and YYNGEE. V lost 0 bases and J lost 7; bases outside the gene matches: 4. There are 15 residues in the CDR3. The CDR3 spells CASSVERGGPNEQFF. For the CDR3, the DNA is TGTGCCAGCAGCGTAGAGCGGGGGGGCCCAAATGAGCAGTTCTTC. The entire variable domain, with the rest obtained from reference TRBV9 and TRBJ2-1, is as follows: DSGVTQTPKHLITATGQRVTLRCSPRSGDLSVYWYQQSLDQGLQFLIQYYNGEERAKGNILERFSAQQFPDLHSELNLSSLELGDSALYFCASSVERGGPNEQFFGPGTRLTVL.

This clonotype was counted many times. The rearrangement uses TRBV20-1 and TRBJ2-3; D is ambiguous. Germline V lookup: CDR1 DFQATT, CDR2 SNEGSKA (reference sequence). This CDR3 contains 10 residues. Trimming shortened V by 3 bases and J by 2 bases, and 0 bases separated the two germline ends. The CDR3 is CSASTDTQYF. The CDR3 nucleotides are TGCAGTGCTAGCACAGATACGCAGTATTTT.

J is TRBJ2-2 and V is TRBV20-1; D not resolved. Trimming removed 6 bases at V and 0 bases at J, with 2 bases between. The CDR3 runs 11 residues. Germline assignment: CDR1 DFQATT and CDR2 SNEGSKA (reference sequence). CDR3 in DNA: TGCAGTGCGACGAACACCGGGGAGCTGTTTTTT. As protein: CSATNTGELFF.

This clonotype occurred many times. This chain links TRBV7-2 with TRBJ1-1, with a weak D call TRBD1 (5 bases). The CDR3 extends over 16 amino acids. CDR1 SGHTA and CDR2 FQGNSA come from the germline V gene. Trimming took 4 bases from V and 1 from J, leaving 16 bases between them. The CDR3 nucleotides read TGTGCCAGCAGCTCAGGAAAGGGGACGGGGAACACTGAAGCTTTCTTT. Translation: CASSSGKGTGNTEAFF.

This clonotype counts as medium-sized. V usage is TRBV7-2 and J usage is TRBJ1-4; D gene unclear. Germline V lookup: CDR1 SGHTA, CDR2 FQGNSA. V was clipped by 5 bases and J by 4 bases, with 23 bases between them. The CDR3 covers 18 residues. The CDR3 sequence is CASSPFGNKIVVNEKLFF. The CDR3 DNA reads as TGTGCCAGCAGCCCCTTCGGCAACAAAATAGTGGTTAATGAAAAACTGTTTTTT.

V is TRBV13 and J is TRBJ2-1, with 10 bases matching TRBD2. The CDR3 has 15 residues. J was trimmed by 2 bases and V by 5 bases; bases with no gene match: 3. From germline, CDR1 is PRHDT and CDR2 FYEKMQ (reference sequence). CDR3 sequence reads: CASSPTSGPYNEQFF. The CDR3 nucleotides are TGTGCCAGCAGCCCGACTAGCGGGCCCTACAATGAGCAGTTCTTC.

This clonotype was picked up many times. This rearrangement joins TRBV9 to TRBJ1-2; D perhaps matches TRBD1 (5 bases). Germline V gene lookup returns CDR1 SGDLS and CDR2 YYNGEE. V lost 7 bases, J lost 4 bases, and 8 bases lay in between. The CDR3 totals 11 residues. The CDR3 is CASERGYGYTF. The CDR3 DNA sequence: TGTGCCAGCGAGAGGGGCTATGGCTACACCTTC.

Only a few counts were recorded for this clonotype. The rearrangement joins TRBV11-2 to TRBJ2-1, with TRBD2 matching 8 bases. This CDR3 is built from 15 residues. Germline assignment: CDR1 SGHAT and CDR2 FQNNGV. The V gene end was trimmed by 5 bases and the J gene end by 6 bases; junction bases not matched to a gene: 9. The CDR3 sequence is CASSPGLENFNEQFF. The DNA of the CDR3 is TGTGCCAGCAGCCCGGGACTAGAGAACTTCAATGAGCAGTTCTTC. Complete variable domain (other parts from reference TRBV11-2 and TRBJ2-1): EAGVAQSPRYKIIEKRQSVAFWCNPISGHATLYWYQQILGQGPKLLIQFQNNGVVDDSQLPKDRFSAERLKGVDSTLKIQPAKLEDSAVYLCASSPGLENFNEQFFGPGTRLTVL.

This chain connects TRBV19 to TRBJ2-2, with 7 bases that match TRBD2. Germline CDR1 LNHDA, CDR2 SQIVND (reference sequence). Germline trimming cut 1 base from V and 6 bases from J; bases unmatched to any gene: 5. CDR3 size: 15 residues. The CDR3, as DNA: TGTGCCAGTAGTATAGGTGGGAGGGCCGCCGGGGAGCTGTTTTTT. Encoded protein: CASSIGGRAAGELFF.

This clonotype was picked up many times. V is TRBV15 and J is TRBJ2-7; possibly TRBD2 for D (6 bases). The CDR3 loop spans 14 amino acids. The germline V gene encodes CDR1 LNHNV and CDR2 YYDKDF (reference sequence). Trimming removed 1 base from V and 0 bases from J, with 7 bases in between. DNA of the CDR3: TGTGCCACCAGCAGAGGGGGGGACTCCTACGAGCAGTACTTC. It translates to CATSRGGDSYEQYF.

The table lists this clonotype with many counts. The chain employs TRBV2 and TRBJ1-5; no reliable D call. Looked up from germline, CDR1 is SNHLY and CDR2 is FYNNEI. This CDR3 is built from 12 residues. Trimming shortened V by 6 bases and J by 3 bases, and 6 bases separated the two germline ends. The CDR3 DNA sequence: TGTGCCAGCAGCGGAGACAATCAGCCCCAGCATTTT. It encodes CASSGDNQPQHF. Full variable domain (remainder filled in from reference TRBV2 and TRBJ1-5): EPEVTQTPSHQVTQMGQEVILRCVPISNHLYFYWYRQILGQKVEFLVSFYNNEISEKSEIFDDQFSVERPDGSNFTLKIRSTKLEDSAMYFCASSGDNQPQHFGDGTRLSIL.

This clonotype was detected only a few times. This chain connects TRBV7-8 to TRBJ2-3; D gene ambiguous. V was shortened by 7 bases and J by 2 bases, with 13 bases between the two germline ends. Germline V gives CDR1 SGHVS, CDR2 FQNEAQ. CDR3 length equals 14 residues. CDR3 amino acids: CASKRQSNTDTQYF. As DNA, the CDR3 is TGTGCCAGCAAGCGTCAGTCAAACACAGATACGCAGTATTTT.